This T cell receptor (beta chain) was recorded in a study of graft-versus-host responses after intestinal transplantation. Measured with immunoSEQ multiplex PCR; TCRdb has only the in-frame clones, and not every one. The sample yields about 80,000 clones, 85% to 90% seen once. On this clone itself: Its antigen remains unidentified.

Looked up from germline, CDR1 is MDHEN and CDR2 is SYDVKM. This CDR3 spans 14 amino acids. V was clipped by 6 bases and J by 6 bases; unmatched bases: 8. Findings and caveats of the study: GvH clonotypes were identified within recipient marrow, with a subset emerging first in ileum or blood. Graft-versus-host to host-versus-graft clonal ratios in allografts were high in patients with graft-donor T cell macrochimerism.

The chain couples TRBV28 to TRBJ1-5, with 7 bases that match TRBD1. The sample in question was unstimulated CD4+ T cells sorted from spleen or lymph node cells, obtained before intestinal transplant. The receptor was derived from a human donor who received an intestinal transplant. The CDR3 here is CASRRQGGGQPQHF. The CDR3 DNA reads as TGTGCCAGCAGAAGACAGGGCGGAGGTCAGCCCCAGCATTTT.